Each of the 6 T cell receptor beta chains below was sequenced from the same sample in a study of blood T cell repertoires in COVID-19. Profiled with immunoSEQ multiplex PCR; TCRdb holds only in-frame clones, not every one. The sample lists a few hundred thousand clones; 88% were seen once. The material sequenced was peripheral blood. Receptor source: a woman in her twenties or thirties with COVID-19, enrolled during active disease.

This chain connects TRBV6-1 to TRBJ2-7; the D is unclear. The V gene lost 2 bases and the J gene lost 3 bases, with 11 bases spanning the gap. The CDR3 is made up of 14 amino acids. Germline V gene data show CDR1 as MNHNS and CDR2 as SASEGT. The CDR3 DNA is TGTGCCAGCAGTGAACCAGACTCCAGCTACGAGCAGTACTTC. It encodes CASSEPDSSYEQYF.

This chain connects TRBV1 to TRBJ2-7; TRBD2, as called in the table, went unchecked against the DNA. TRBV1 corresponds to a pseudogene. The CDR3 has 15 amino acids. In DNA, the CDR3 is TGCACCAGCAGCCAAGGGCTAGCGGCCTCCTACGAGCAGTACTTC. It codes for CTSSQGLAASYEQYF.

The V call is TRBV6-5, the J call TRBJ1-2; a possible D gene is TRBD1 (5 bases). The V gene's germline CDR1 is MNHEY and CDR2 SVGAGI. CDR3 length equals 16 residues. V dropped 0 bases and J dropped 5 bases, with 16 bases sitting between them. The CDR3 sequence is CASSYSPGPSSYGYTF. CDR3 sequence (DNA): TGTGCCAGCAGTTACTCTCCAGGGCCCTCCTCGTATGGCTACACCTTC.

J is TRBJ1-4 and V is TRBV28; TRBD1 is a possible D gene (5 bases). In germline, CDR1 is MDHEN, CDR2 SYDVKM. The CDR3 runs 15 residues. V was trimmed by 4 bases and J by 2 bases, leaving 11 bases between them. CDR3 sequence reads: CASSSRDYTNEKLFF. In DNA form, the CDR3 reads TGTGCCAGCAGTTCCAGGGATTATACTAATGAAAAACTGTTTTTT.

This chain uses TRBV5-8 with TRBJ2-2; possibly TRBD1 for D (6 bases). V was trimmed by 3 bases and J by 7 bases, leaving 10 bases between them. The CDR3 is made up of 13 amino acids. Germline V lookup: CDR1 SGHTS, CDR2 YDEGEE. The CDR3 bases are TGTGCCAGCAGCTGGACAGCGGTCGGGGAGCTGTTTTTT. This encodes CASSWTAVGELFF.

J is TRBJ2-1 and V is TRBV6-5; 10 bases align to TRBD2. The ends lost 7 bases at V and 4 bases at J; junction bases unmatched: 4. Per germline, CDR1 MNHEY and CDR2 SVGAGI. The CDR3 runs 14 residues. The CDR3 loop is CASIGTSVYNEQFF. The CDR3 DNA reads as TGTGCCAGCATCGGGACTAGCGTTTACAATGAGCAGTTCTTC.